This T cell receptor beta chain was observed in a study of beta chain features in type 1 diabetes. Study observations and caveats: Among all four CD4+ subsets, Type 1 diabetes patients had TCRB CDR3s that were moderately but significantly shorter.

TCRB transcripts that were expressed got sequenced, as all of the isolated RNA had been reverse transcribed. TCRdb's table, derived via immunoSEQ multiplex PCR, lists solely in-frame clones and lacks some. The sample records around 300,000 clones, around 16% being singletons. Germline CDR1 is KGHSH and CDR2 is LQKENI. The length of the CDR3 is 15 residues. The V and J ends lost 0 bases and 0 bases, in that order; junction bases with no gene match: 2. This clone was seen only a few times. Its antigen is as yet unknown. Sequenced sample: naive CD4+ T cells from blood. This TCR came from a man younger than 35 with type 1 diabetes. V and J are TRBV18 and TRBJ2-7; TRBD2 agrees at 7 bases. CDR3 DNA sequence: TGTGCCAGCTCACCACCGGGAGGGAGCTCCTACGAGCAGTACTTC. Its protein is CASSPPGGSSYEQYF.